The rows below give T cell receptor beta chains drawn from one sample of a study of CXCR3-negative and CXCR3-positive naive CD8 T cells. Each CDR3 protein gets one entry in TCRdb, which reprocessed the 5' RACE reads and gives no DNA. This repertoire includes about 57,000 distinct CDR3 sequences. Sequenced input: naive CXCR3+ CD8+ T cells from blood. These receptors all stem from a human donor in good health. Some clones in this sample may be carry-over from other donors' samples. CDR3s include the opening cysteine and the closing phenylalanine or tryptophan. The size field is filled for only some rows; it gives once, few, many or a size class.

J gene: TRBJ2-7; V gene: TRBV5-1; clone size: .; CDR3 protein: CASSLDPGSSYEQYF
J gene: TRBJ2-3; V gene: TRBV29-1; clone size: .; CDR3 protein: CSVRGRNTDTQYF
J gene: TRBJ2-1; V gene: TRBV5-1; clone size: .; CDR3 protein: CASSFPRESSYNEQFF
J gene: TRBJ2-2; V gene: TRBV29-1; clone size: .; CDR3 protein: CSVRGWDNTGELFF
J gene: TRBJ2-2; V gene: TRBV11-2; clone size: .; CDR3 protein: CASSRTPPNTGELFF
J gene: TRBJ2-1; V gene: TRBV27; clone size: .; CDR3 protein: CASSRTSDFGNEQFF
J gene: TRBJ1-1; V gene: TRBV7-3; clone size: .; CDR3 protein: CASSPEGGWTEAFF
J gene: TRBJ1-1; V gene: TRBV21-1; clone size: .; CDR3 protein: CASSKEGTSGTEAFF
J gene: TRBJ2-5; V gene: TRBV4-1; clone size: .; CDR3 protein: CASSPEGRQETQYF
J gene: TRBJ2-1; V gene: TRBV13; clone size: .; CDR3 protein: CASSLNPRQGVSDEQFF
J gene: TRBJ1-2; V gene: TRBV4-3; clone size: .; CDR3 protein: CASSLYPGSEDYGYTF
J gene: TRBJ2-1; V gene: TRBV19; clone size: .; CDR3 protein: CASSTSTGMNNEQFF
J gene: TRBJ2-7; V gene: TRBV4-3; clone size: .; CDR3 protein: CASSQEALGPYEQYF
J gene: TRBJ2-1; V gene: TRBV29-1; clone size: .; CDR3 protein: CSVDQKNGVVYNEQFF
J gene: TRBJ2-7; V gene: TRBV12-3/TRBV12-4; clone size: .; CDR3 protein: CASSIAGYEQYF
J gene: TRBJ1-3; V gene: TRBV12-3/TRBV12-4; clone size: .; CDR3 protein: CASSLSGFAGNTIYF
J gene: TRBJ2-5; V gene: TRBV12-3/TRBV12-4; clone size: .; CDR3 protein: CASSLGMARETQYF
J gene: TRBJ2-7; V gene: TRBV5-1; clone size: .; CDR3 protein: CASRPSTGLSYEQYF
J gene: TRBJ2-7; V gene: TRBV6-2/TRBV6-3; clone size: .; CDR3 protein: CASIDRVFSYEQYF
J gene: TRBJ1-6; V gene: TRBV14; clone size: .; CDR3 protein: CASSQRGNSPLHF
J gene: TRBJ1-1; V gene: TRBV29-1; clone size: .; CDR3 protein: CSVAGGWTEAFF
J gene: TRBJ1-2; V gene: TRBV15; clone size: .; CDR3 protein: CATSREETGNYGYTF
J gene: TRBJ2-7; V gene: TRBV4-3; clone size: .; CDR3 protein: CASSQGADGSYEQYF
J gene: TRBJ2-1; V gene: TRBV5-6; clone size: .; CDR3 protein: CASSVGRTGRNEQFF
J gene: TRBJ2-7; V gene: TRBV5-6; clone size: .; CDR3 protein: CASSLDIYEQYF
J gene: TRBJ2-3; V gene: TRBV4-3; clone size: .; CDR3 protein: CASSQTRRAQSDTQYF
J gene: TRBJ1-2; V gene: TRBV15; clone size: .; CDR3 protein: CATSSTGGYNYGYTF
J gene: TRBJ2-3; V gene: TRBV29-1; clone size: .; CDR3 protein: CSVEPGHSTDTQYF
J gene: TRBJ1-1; V gene: TRBV29-1; clone size: medium-sized; CDR3 protein: CSAHPDTEAFF
J gene: TRBJ1-5; V gene: TRBV4-2; clone size: .; CDR3 protein: CASSGRDLNQPQHF
J gene: TRBJ1-2; V gene: TRBV4-2; clone size: .; CDR3 protein: CASSPSAGANYGYTF
J gene: TRBJ2-2; V gene: TRBV19; clone size: .; CDR3 protein: CASGHNTGELFF
J gene: TRBJ2-1; V gene: TRBV15; clone size: .; CDR3 protein: CATSRAGRQRNEQFF
J gene: TRBJ1-1; V gene: TRBV4-2; clone size: .; CDR3 protein: CASSQEFNTEAFF
J gene: TRBJ2-2; V gene: TRBV3-1; clone size: .; CDR3 protein: CASSQGFGTIGELFF
J gene: TRBJ2-2; V gene: TRBV7-2; clone size: .; CDR3 protein: CASSLVTVTGELFF
J gene: TRBJ2-7; V gene: TRBV6-5; clone size: .; CDR3 protein: CASSYGAGSAYEQYF
J gene: TRBJ2-1; V gene: TRBV28; clone size: .; CDR3 protein: CASGPDTQPYNEQFF
J gene: TRBJ1-4; V gene: TRBV29-1; clone size: .; CDR3 protein: CSVEDGSMRKLFF
J gene: TRBJ2-7; V gene: TRBV15; clone size: .; CDR3 protein: CATSPVDRAHEQYF
J gene: TRBJ2-7; V gene: TRBV6-5; clone size: .; CDR3 protein: CASSYRDRAYEQYF
J gene: TRBJ2-5; V gene: TRBV29-1; clone size: medium-sized; CDR3 protein: CSVEGGEQTQYF
J gene: TRBJ2-1; V gene: TRBV7-2; clone size: medium-sized; CDR3 protein: CASSAYGANEQFF
J gene: TRBJ2-5; V gene: TRBV5-1; clone size: .; CDR3 protein: CASSLTGTGAETQYF
J gene: TRBJ2-3; V gene: TRBV9; clone size: .; CDR3 protein: CASSRLGLAGITDTQYF
J gene: TRBJ1-1; V gene: TRBV4-1; clone size: .; CDR3 protein: CASSRGQGAMNTEAFF
J gene: TRBJ1-1; V gene: TRBV10-2; clone size: .; CDR3 protein: CASGENTEAFF
J gene: TRBJ2-3; V gene: TRBV6-4; clone size: .; CDR3 protein: CASSPGTGDGTDTQYF
J gene: TRBJ1-1; V gene: TRBV19; clone size: .; CDR3 protein: CASSTGGDRRRTEAFF
J gene: TRBJ1-6; V gene: TRBV6-2/TRBV6-3; clone size: .; CDR3 protein: CASAGGGDVNSPLHF
J gene: TRBJ1-1; V gene: TRBV5-5; clone size: .; CDR3 protein: CASSWVVGGMNTEAFF
J gene: TRBJ1-1; V gene: TRBV27; clone size: .; CDR3 protein: CASKQGSGRAEAFF